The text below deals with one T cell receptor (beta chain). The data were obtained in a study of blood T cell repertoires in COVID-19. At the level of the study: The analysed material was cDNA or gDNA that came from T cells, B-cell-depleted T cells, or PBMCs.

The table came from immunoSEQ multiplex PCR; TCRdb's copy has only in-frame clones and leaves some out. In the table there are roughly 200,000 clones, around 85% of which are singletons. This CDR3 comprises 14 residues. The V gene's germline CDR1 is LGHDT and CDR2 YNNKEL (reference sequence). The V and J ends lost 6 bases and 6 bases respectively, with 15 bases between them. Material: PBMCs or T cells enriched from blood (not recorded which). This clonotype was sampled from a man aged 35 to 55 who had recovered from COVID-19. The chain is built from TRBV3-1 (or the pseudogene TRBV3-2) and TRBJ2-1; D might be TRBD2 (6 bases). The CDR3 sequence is CASRVERAPNEQFF. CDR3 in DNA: TGTGCCAGCAGGGTGGAGCGGGCTCCCAATGAGCAGTTCTTC.